One and the same sample provided the 11 T cell receptor beta chains below, sequenced in a study of Ad26.COV2.S vaccination and SARS-CoV-2 variants. The treatment was: about 20 received Ad26.COV2.S at low or high dose, single or two shots; about 5 received placebo; per-sample allocation not given. Day 63 after the first vaccine or placebo injection was the time point for sampling. Method: immunoSEQ multiplex PCR; TCRdb's copy keeps in-frame clones and lacks some. The table has about half a million clones, 89% seen once. The sample consisted of peripheral blood, taken in a trial of Ad26.COV2.S vaccine versus placebo. These receptors all come from a person aged 18 to 65 who received the Ad26.COV2.S COVID-19 vaccine or a placebo.

This rearrangement joins TRBV9 to TRBJ1-6, with D perhaps matching TRBD1 (5 bases). Looked up from germline, CDR1 is SGDLS and CDR2 is YYNGEE. The CDR3 contains 15 residues. V shed 0 bases and J shed 7 bases, with 11 bases lying between them. The CDR3 sequence is CASSVGAGGNSPLHF. CDR3 bases: TGTGCCAGCAGCGTAGGGGCGGGGGGAAATTCACCCCTCCACTTT.

This clone was seen only once. The chain recombines TRBV2 with TRBJ2-3; no clear D. Germline V lookup: CDR1 SNHLY, CDR2 FYNNEI. V gave up 0 bases and J gave up 4 bases, with 8 bases separating them. The CDR3 runs 14 residues. The CDR3 region has the DNA TGTGCCAGCAGTGAAGCCATTAGTGCAGATACGCAGTATTTT. Its protein product is CASSEAISADTQYF.

The chain carries TRBV6-5 and TRBJ2-4, with TRBD1 identical over 8 bases. CDR1 MNHEY and CDR2 SVGAGI come from the germline V gene. V shed 11 bases and J 4 bases; nucleotides not matched to a gene: 10. CDR3 size: 14 residues. CDR3: CAAQYGTGKNIQYF. CDR3 coding DNA: TGTGCCGCACAGTACGGGACAGGTAAAAACATTCAGTACTTC.

Here the CDR3 reads CASSSTGTGWNGYTF. Here the CDR3 DNA reads TGTGCCAGCAGCTCAACCGGGACAGGGTGGAATGGCTACACCTTC. The chain has TRBV6-4 and TRBJ1-2; TRBD1 aligns across 9 bases. The CDR3 runs to 15 residues. V trimming: 6 bases; J trimming: 6 bases; junction bases outside the gene matches: 11. Germline CDR1 and CDR2: MRHNA and SNTAGT.

This clone showed up just once. The chain couples TRBV5-1 to TRBJ2-2; 13 nucleotides match TRBD2. The germline V gene has CDR1 SGHRS and CDR2 YFSETQ. J was trimmed by 8 bases and V by 2 bases; bases with no gene match: 12. CDR3 length: 18 amino acids. CDR3 DNA sequence: TGCGCCAGCAGCTTTGGTCCGGTCGGGACTAGCGGGAAGGGGGAGCTGTTTTTT. Translation: CASSFGPVGTSGKGELFF. Together with reference TRBV5-1 and TRBJ2-2, the CDR3 gives the full variable domain: KAGVTQTPRYLIKTRGQQVTLSCSPISGHRSVSWYQQTPGQGLQFLFEYFSETQRNKGNFPGRFSGRQFSNSRSEMNVSTLELGDSALYLCASSFGPVGTSGKGELFFGEGSRLTVL.

This chain connects TRBV4-1 to TRBJ1-5; TRBD1 aligns across 7 bases. V lost 4 bases and J lost 4; bases outside the gene matches: 4. Germline V gene sequence: CDR1 MGHRA, CDR2 YSYEKL. This CDR3 spans 14 amino acids. This chain's CDR3 is CASSPTGRNQPQHF. CDR3 bases: TGCGCCAGCAGCCCGACAGGGAGGAATCAGCCCCAGCATTTT.

V usage is TRBV30 and J usage is TRBJ2-3; TRBD2 agrees at 10 bases. J gave up 2 bases and V 5 bases, and 7 bases lay outside the gene matches. The CDR3 has 15 amino acids. Germline assignment: CDR1 GTSNPN and CDR2 SVGIG (reference sequence). CDR3 nucleotides: TGTGCCTGGTCGTACCTAGCGGGGGTCACAGATACGCAGTATTTT. This codes for CAWSYLAGVTDTQYF.

The V gene is TRBV25-1, the J gene TRBJ1-2; a weak D match, TRBD1 (6 bases). Trimming removed 2 bases from V and 0 bases from J, with 13 bases in between. Germline V gene sequence: CDR1 MGHDK, CDR2 SYGVNS. This CDR3 spans 16 amino acids. DNA of the CDR3: TGTGCCAGCAGTGAAGCGGGACAAATTGCTAACTATGGCTACACCTTC. Its protein is CASSEAGQIANYGYTF.

For the CDR3, the DNA is TGTGCCAGCAGTCGCAGACAGGGAGGAGCTGGAAACACCATATATTTT. Its translation: CASSRRQGGAGNTIYF. The chain links TRBV27 to TRBJ1-3, with 7 positions matching TRBD1. The length of the CDR3 is 16 residues. The junction had 9 bases not matched to a gene; V was cut back by 5 bases and J by 2 bases. Looked up from germline, CDR1 is MNHEY and CDR2 is SMNVEV (reference sequence).

This clone appeared a few times. Other DNA sequences in the sample encode the same CDR3. The CDR3 protein is CAWSGDSNQPQHF. CDR3 nucleotides: TGTGCCTGGAGCGGAGATAGCAATCAGCCCCAGCATTTT. The rearrangement links TRBV30 to TRBJ1-5, with unresolved D. Trimming removed 3 bases from V and 0 bases from J, with 6 bases in between. The CDR3 spans 13 residues. Germline CDR1 and CDR2: GTSNPN and SVGIG (reference sequence).

The chain uses TRBV6-5 and TRBJ2-7; 9 positions match TRBD1. The CDR3 spans 14 residues. Trimming at V came to 7 bases and at J to 2 bases, leaving 6 bases not matched to a gene. In germline, CDR1 is MNHEY, CDR2 SVGAGI. The CDR3 sequence: CASKQGALTYEQYF. The DNA of the CDR3 is TGTGCCAGCAAACAGGGGGCGCTGACCTACGAGCAGTACTTC.